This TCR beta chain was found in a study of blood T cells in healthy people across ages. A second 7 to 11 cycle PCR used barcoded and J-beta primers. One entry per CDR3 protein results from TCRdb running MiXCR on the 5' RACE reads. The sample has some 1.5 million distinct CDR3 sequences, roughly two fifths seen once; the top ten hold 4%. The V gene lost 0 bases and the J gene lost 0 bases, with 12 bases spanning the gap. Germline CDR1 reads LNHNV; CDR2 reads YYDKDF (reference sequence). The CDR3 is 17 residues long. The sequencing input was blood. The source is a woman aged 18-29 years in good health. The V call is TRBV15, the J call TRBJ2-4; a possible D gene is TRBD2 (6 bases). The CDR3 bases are TGTGCCACCAGCAGAGATCTCGGGGGATTAGCCAAAAACATTCAGTACTTC. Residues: CATSRDLGGLAKNIQYF.